The clone carrying this T cell receptor (beta chain) has only a few counts. Its antigen is unidentified. Construction of the TCRbeta library involved unique molecular identifiers. One entry per CDR3 protein, called by TCRdb with MiXCR from the PCR reads. Found here are fewer than 750,000 distinct CDR3 sequences, 20% to 30% of them singletons; the top ten hold 36%. This sample was included in a study of T-cell reconstitution after alpha-beta-depleted transplantation in children. General study findings and limits: Newly produced T cells mostly accounted for T-cell counts and diversity one year post-transplant. Recipient T cells and thymic progenitors that survived gave rise to the high TCRbeta diversity observed at day 60 in some patients.

From germline, CDR1 is SGHTA and CDR2 FQGNSA. CDR3 size: 14 residues. Trimming stripped 2 bases from V and 2 bases from J, with 10 bases between. V is TRBV7-2 and J is TRBJ2-7, with D tentatively TRBD1 (6 bases). The source material was PBMCs, sampled before TCRalphabeta/CD19-depleted stem cell transplant. The origin of this receptor is a boy under two years old with Wiskott-Aldrich syndrome, due to receive a stem cell transplant. Here the CDR3 DNA reads TGTGCCAGCAGCTTATCCCACAGGGCCTACGAGCAGTACTTC. Translating it yields CASSLSHRAYEQYF.